This entry describes one T cell receptor beta chain. Its antigen is as yet unknown. The data stem from a study of T cells in Graves' hyperthyroidism and ophthalmopathy. Study observations and caveats: Blood also showed most of the thyroid clonotypes that were expanded above 0.001.

Amplified regions were TCR beta CDR3 sequences from RNA transcripts. HTBI primers were the set used in a first-round RT-PCR of the TCR CDR3. TCRdb reanalysed the multiplex PCR reads using MiXCR and keeps one entry per CDR3 protein. This sample has about 400,000 distinct CDR3 sequences, with roughly 15% found just once. The germline CDR1 and CDR2 sequences are ENHRY and SYGVKD. V dropped 6 bases and J dropped 6; count of bases not matched to a gene: 8. The CDR3 length is 15 residues. Exclusion criteria comprised uncontrolled infection, other autoimmune disease, pregnancy or lactation. The source of the PBMCs was around 10 ml of fresh peripheral blood.

The sequence was obtained from a woman between 55 and 75 years old with Graves' ophthalmopathy. This chain connects TRBV10-3 to TRBJ2-1, with 10 bases matching TRBD1. The sequencing sample was made of blood. As DNA, the CDR3 is TGTGCCATCAGGCCCGGGACAGGGGTTTCCAATGAGCAGTTCTTC. It yields the protein CAIRPGTGVSNEQFF.